The source of this T cell receptor (beta chain) is a study of shared clonotypes between healthy human individuals. Notes on the study in general: The sharing of 4.5% to 6.5% of naive CD4 clonotypes was seen across a few donors. The study generally estimated greater richness for naive than memory subsets.

After removal of 2 bases from V and 2 bases from J, the junction contained 2 bases not matched to a gene. Germline assignment: CDR1 SGDLS and CDR2 YYNGEE. The CDR3 consists of 15 residues. Points on this clone: Its matching antigen is unknown. The sample holds other DNA sequences that translate to the same CDR3.

The table came from immunoSEQ multiplex PCR; TCRdb's copy has only in-frame clones and leaves some out. The sample has about 2 million clones, roughly 94% seen once. Naive CD8 cells lacked CD45RO, underwent positive selection for CCR7 and left out terminally differentiated effector memory CD45RA+ cells. This receptor was taken from a man aged 18-30 years in good health. The V call is TRBV9, the J call TRBJ2-1; TRBD2 aligns across 9 bases. What was sequenced was naive CD8+ T cells sorted from blood. CDR3 region: CASSVSGSPYNEQFF. Written as DNA, the CDR3 is TGTGCCAGCAGCGTTAGCGGGAGCCCCTACAATGAGCAGTTCTTC.